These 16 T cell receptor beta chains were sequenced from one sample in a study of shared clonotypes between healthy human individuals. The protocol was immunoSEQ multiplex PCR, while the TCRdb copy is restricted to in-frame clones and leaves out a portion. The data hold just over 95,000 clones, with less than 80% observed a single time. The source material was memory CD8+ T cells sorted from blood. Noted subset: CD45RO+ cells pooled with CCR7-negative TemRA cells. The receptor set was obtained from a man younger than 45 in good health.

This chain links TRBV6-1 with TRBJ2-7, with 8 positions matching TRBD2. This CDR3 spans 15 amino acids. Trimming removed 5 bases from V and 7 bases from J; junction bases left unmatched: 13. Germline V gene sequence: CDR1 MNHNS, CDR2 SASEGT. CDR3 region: CASSLEGAGVREQYF. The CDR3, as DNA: TGTGCCAGCAGTTTAGAAGGAGCGGGAGTCCGTGAGCAGTACTTC.

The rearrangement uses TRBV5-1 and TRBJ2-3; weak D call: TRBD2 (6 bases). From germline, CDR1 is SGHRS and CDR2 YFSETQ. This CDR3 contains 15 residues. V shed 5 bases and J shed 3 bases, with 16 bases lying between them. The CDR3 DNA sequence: TGCGCCAGCAGTCCAGGAGGGGATGCGACAGATACGCAGTATTTT. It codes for CASSPGGDATDTQYF.

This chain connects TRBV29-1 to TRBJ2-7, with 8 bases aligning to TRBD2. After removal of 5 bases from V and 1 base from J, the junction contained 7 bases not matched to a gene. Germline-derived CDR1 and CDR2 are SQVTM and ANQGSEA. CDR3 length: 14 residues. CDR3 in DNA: TGCAGCGTTAGCGGGAGAAGGAGTTCCTACGAGCAGTACTTC. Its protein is CSVSGRRSSYEQYF.

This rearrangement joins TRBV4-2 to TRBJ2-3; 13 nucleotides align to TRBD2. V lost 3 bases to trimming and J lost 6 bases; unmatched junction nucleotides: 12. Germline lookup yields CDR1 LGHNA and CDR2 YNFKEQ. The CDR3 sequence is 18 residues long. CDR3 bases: TGTGCCAGCAGCCAGTACGAATTTAAACTAGCGGGAGGGGATACGCAGTATTTT. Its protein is CASSQYEFKLAGGDTQYF.

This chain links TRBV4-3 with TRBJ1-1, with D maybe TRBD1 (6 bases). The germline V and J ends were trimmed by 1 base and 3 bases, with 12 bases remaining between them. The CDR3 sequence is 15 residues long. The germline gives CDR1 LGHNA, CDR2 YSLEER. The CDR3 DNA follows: TGCGCCAGCAGCCAAGGGCTTAGGGGGGACACTGAAGCTTTCTTT. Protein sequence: CASSQGLRGDTEAFF.

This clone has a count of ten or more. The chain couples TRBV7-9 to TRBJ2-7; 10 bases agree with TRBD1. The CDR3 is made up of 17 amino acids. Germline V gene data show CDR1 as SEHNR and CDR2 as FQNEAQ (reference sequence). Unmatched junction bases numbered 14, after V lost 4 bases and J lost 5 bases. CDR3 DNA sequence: TGTGCCAGCAGCTCGTCCCGAGGAGACAGGGGGCACCACGAGCAGTACTTC. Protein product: CASSSSRGDRGHHEQYF.

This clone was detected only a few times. The CDR3 DNA is TGTGCCAGCAACCCGGGAGACTACGAGCAGTACTTC. Its protein is CASNPGDYEQYF. This chain connects TRBV6-1 to TRBJ2-7, with D tentatively TRBD2 (6 bases). Trimming took off 7 bases at V and 3 bases at J, with 10 bases between the two ends. CDR3 length: 12 residues. The germline gives CDR1 MNHNS, CDR2 SASEGT.

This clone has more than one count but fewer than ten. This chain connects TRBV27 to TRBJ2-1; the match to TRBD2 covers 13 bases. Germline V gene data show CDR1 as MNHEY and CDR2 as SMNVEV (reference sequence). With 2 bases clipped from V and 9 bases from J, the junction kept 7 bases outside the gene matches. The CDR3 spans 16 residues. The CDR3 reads CASSLPLAGGPPEQFF. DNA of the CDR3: TGTGCCAGCAGTTTACCACTAGCGGGAGGGCCTCCTGAGCAGTTCTTC.

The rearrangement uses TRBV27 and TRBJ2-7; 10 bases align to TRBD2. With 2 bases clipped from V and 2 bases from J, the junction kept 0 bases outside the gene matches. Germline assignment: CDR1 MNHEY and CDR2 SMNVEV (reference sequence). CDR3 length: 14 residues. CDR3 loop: CASSLGTSAYEQYF. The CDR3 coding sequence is TGTGCCAGCAGTTTAGGGACTAGCGCCTACGAGCAGTACTTC.

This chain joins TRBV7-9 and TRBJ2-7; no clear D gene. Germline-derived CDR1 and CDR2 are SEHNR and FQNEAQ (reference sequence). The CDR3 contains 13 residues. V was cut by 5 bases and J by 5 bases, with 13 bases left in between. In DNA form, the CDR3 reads TGTGCCAGCAGCCCATTCAGTTATAACGAGCAGTACTTC. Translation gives CASSPFSYNEQYF.

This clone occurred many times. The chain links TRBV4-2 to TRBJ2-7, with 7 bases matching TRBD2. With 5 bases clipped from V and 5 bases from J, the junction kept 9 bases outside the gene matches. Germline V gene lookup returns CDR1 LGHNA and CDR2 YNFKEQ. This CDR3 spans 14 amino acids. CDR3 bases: TGTGCCAGCAGCTTCGGACTAGATGTCAACGAGCAGTACTTC. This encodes CASSFGLDVNEQYF.

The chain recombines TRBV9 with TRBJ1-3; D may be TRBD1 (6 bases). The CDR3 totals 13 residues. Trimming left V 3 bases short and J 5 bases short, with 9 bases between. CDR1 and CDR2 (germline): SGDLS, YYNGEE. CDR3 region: CASSEQGRNTIYF. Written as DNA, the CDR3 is TGTGCCAGCAGCGAACAGGGAAGAAACACCATATATTTT.

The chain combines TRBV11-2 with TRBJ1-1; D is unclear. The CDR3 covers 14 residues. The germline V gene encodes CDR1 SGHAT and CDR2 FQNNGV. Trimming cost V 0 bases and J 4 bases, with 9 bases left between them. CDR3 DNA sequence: TGTGCCAGCAGCTTAGAAAAGGGCTTCACTGAAGCTTTCTTT. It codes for CASSLEKGFTEAFF.

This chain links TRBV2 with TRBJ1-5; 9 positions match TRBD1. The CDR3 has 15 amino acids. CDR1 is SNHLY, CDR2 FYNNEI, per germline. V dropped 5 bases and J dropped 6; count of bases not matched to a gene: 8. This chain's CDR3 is CASSLGQGPVQPQHF. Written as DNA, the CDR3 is TGTGCCAGCAGTCTTGGACAGGGGCCGGTTCAGCCCCAGCATTTT.

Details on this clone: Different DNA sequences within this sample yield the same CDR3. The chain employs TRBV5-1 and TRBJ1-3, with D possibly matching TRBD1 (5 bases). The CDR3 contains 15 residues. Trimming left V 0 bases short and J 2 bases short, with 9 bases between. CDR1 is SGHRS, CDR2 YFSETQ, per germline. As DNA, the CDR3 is TGCGCCAGCAGCTTGGAGGGGACGGCTGGAAACACCATATATTTT. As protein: CASSLEGTAGNTIYF.

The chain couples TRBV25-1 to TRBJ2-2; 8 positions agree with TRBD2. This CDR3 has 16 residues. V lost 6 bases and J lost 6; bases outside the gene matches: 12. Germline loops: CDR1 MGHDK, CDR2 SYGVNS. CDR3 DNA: TGTGCCAGCAGACCTACTAGCGGACACCTATCCGGGGAGCTGTTTTTT. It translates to CASRPTSGHLSGELFF.